This TCR beta chain originates from a study of graft-versus-host responses after intestinal transplantation. Findings of the study overall: Researchers found peak circulating GvH clone levels linked to early post-transplant HvG declines. When patients had graft-donor T cell macrochimerism, their allografts held high graft-versus-host to host-versus-graft clonal ratios.

Points on this clone: Its antigen is currently unknown.

Trimming shortened V by 1 base and J by 0 bases, and 13 bases separated the two germline ends. The CDR3 runs 17 residues. CDR1 and CDR2 from the germline V gene are MDHEN and SYDVKM. The protocol was immunoSEQ multiplex PCR, while the TCRdb copy is restricted to in-frame clones and leaves out a portion. The data contain tens of thousands of clones, 89% of them singletons. The sample in question was unstimulated CD4+ T cells sorted from spleen or lymph node cells, obtained before transplant. This sequence joins TRBV28 and TRBJ1-3; the D gene is possibly TRBD1 (5 bases). This receptor was obtained from a human donor who was the organ donor for an intestinal transplant. The CDR3 DNA sequence: TGTGCCAGCAGTTTATCCACAGGCCATCGCTCTGGAAACACCATATATTTT. This sequence encodes CASSLSTGHRSGNTIYF.